The rows below give T cell receptor beta chains drawn from one sample of a study of blood T cell repertoires in COVID-19. The data were produced by immunoSEQ multiplex PCR, yet TCRdb's version contains in-frame clones alone and is incomplete. The repertoire holds nearly 250,000 clones, roughly 82% seen once, with approximately 2.1% in the top ten. Sample: PBMCs or T cells enriched from blood (not recorded which). The receptor source for this set is a woman between 50 and 59 years old who had recovered from COVID-19. CDR3s include the opening cysteine and the closing phenylalanine or tryptophan. The D gene is left open where the match is weak. The size entry is marked missing in some rows and otherwise reads once, few, many or a size class.

>TRBJ2-3|TRBV9|-|-
TGTGCCAGCAGCGGACGGTCCAGGGGACCAGATACGCAGTATTTT
CASSGRSRGPDTQYF
>TRBJ1-5|TRBV19|-|TRBD1
TGTGCCAGTAAGGGGGCAGCCTATAGCAATCAGCCCCAGCATTTT
CASKGAAYSNQPQHF
>TRBJ2-3|TRBV18|-|-
TGTGCCAGCTCACCCAAAATAGGGGAGGCAGATACGCAGTATTTT
CASSPKIGEADTQYF
>TRBJ2-1|TRBV7-2|-|TRBD2
TGTGCCAGCAGCTTGGTGACTAGCGGCCTTGGGATCGGGCAGTTCTTC
CASSLVTSGLGIGQFF
>TRBJ2-7|TRBV20-1|-|-
TGCAGTGCTAGTTCTCTAGTGGGTGAGCAGTACTTC
CSASSLVGEQYF
>TRBJ1-5|TRBV7-8|-|-
TGTGCCAGCAGCCCCTGGGACGGGGGGAATCAGCCCCAGCATTTT
CASSPWDGGNQPQHF
>TRBJ2-7|TRBV7-8|-|TRBD1
TGTGCCAGCAGCCCGCGCAGGGGGTCCTACGAGCAGTACTTC
CASSPRRGSYEQYF
>TRBJ2-3|TRBV11-3|-|TRBD2
TGTGCCAGCAGCTTAGAAAGCGGGGCTAGCACAGATACGCAGTATTTT
CASSLESGASTDTQYF
>TRBJ2-7|TRBV19|-|-
TGTGCCAGTAGTATTCGGCCGGGGTACGAGCAGTACTTC
CASSIRPGYEQYF
>TRBJ2-7|TRBV9|-|-
TGTGCCAGCAGCGTAGTGCCCGGGTACGAGCAGTACTTC
CASSVVPGYEQYF
>TRBJ1-2|TRBV7-2|-|-
TGTGCCAGCAGCTTAGACAGCAACTATGGCTACACCTTC
CASSLDSNYGYTF
>TRBJ1-2|TRBV12-3/TRBV12-4|-|-
TGTGCCAGCACCCTTAGCGGGTCAAATGGCTACACCTTC
CASTLSGSNGYTF
>TRBJ2-5|TRBV28|-|-
TGTGCCAGCAGTCCCTACAGGGGGAGGGGGCAAGAGACCCAGTACTTC
CASSPYRGRGQETQYF
>TRBJ2-5|TRBV7-2|-|TRBD2
TGTGCCAGCAGCTTATGGGGGGGGGAGACCCAGTACTTC
CASSLWGGETQYF
>TRBJ2-7|TRBV7-3|few|TRBD2
TGTGCCAGCAGCCGGGGACTAGCGGGATGGGACGAGCAGTACTTC
CASSRGLAGWDEQYF
>TRBJ2-3|TRBV19|-|TRBD1
TGTGCCAGTAGACAGGTGGACAGGGGGCTGGCAGATACGCAGTATTTT
CASRQVDRGLADTQYF
>TRBJ2-1|TRBV7-8|-|TRBD2
TGTGCCAGCAGCTTGACTAGCGGGAGGGTCAATGAGCAGTTCTTC
CASSLTSGRVNEQFF
>TRBJ1-2|TRBV6-5|-|-
TGTGCCAGCAGTTACTCGAGAGGGTGGGGCTACACCTTC
CASSYSRGWGYTF
>TRBJ2-1|TRBV29-1|-|-
TGCAGCGTTGAATGGCCTTGGAGCTCCTACAATGAGCAGTTCTTC
CSVEWPWSSYNEQFF
>TRBJ1-6|TRBV4-3|-|-
TGCGCCAGCAGCCAAGCCTCTCGGAGCTCCTATAATTCACCCCTCCACTTT
CASSQASRSSYNSPLHF
>TRBJ2-7|TRBV7-6|-|-
TGTGCCAGCAGCTTAGTTGTGGGGAGCCACGAGCAGTACTTC
CASSLVVGSHEQYF
>TRBJ1-1|TRBV25-1|-|-
TGTGCCAGCAGTGAATCCCACTCAAGGAACACTGAAGCTTTCTTT
CASSESHSRNTEAFF
>TRBJ1-3|TRBV5-5|-|-
TGTGCCAGCAGCTATTGGGACTTCTCTGGAAACACCATATATTTT
CASSYWDFSGNTIYF
>TRBJ2-7|TRBV9|-|TRBD1
TGTGCCAGCGGCTGGGGGCCGGGACAGGGACCCGGCGAGCAGTACTTC
CASGWGPGQGPGEQYF
>TRBJ2-4|TRBV28|-|-
TGTGCCAGCAGTTTACTCCTAGCCAAAAACATTCAGTACTTC
CASSLLLAKNIQYF
>TRBJ1-1|TRBV2|-|TRBD1
TGTGCCAGCAGTTACCTCCCGGGACAGGGGAGGAGCACTGAAGCTTTCTTT
CASSYLPGQGRSTEAFF
>TRBJ2-7|TRBV19|-|TRBD2
TGTGCCAGTAGTACTCCAGCGGGGGGCTCGTACGAGCAGTACTTC
CASSTPAGGSYEQYF
>TRBJ1-6|TRBV7-9|few|TRBD1
TGTGCCAGCAGCTCGAGCCGGGGACAGAGCGGGTCACCCCTCCACTTT
CASSSSRGQSGSPLHF
>TRBJ1-2|TRBV28|-|-
TGTGCCAGCAGGGGCGTTTTACGCTATGGCTACACCTTC
CASRGVLRYGYTF
>TRBJ2-5|TRBV7-2|-|TRBD1
TGTGCCAGCAGCCAAGGGCAGGGGGCGCGTGAGACCCAGTACTTC
CASSQGQGARETQYF
>TRBJ1-6|TRBV28|-|TRBD1
TGTGCCAGCACCACAGGGGATTCACCCCTCCACTTT
CASTTGDSPLHF
>TRBJ2-2|TRBV6-2/TRBV6-3|-|TRBD1
TGTGCCAGCAGTTACCCGGAAAACAGGGGGATCAACACCGGGGAGCTGTTTTTT
CASSYPENRGINTGELFF
>TRBJ2-5|TRBV30|-|TRBD2
TGTGCCTGGGGTTCTAGCGGGGGGCTCCAAGAGACCCAGTACTTC
CAWGSSGGLQETQYF
>TRBJ1-1|TRBV28|-|-
TGTGCCAGCAGTTTCGGGATGAACACTGAAGCTTTCTTT
CASSFGMNTEAFF
>TRBJ1-6|TRBV19|-|TRBD1
TGTGCCAGTAGGAAGGAACCGGGACAGGGTCTGGATTCACCCCTCCACTTT
CASRKEPGQGLDSPLHF
>TRBJ1-1|TRBV6-1|-|-
TGTGCCAGCAGTGAAAACCTGGGGCACACTGAAGCTTTCTTT
CASSENLGHTEAFF
>TRBJ2-2|TRBV28|-|-
TGTGCCAGCAGTTTACGGGGTAAGAAGACCGGGGAGCTGTTTTTT
CASSLRGKKTGELFF
>TRBJ2-7|TRBV18|-|TRBD1
TGTGCCAGCTCACCAAATCCCCGGACAGGGACCTACGAGCAGTACTTC
CASSPNPRTGTYEQYF
>TRBJ2-3|TRBV19|-|TRBD2
TGTGCCAGTAGGGTTAGCGGGAGGTTGGATACGCAGTATTTT
CASRVSGRLDTQYF
>TRBJ2-7|TRBV2|-|TRBD2
TGTGCCAGCAGTGAGGCCGGACTAGCGGTCCAGTACTTC
CASSEAGLAVQYF
>TRBJ2-1|TRBV10-1|-|TRBD1
TGCGCCAGCAGCAAGGGACAGGGGGGATCCTACAATGAGCAGTTCTTC
CASSKGQGGSYNEQFF
>TRBJ1-5|TRBV18|-|-
TGTGCCAGCTCACCAATATCGGGGCCCGTCGGGGGTCAGCCCCAGCATTTT
CASSPISGPVGGQPQHF
>TRBJ2-3|TRBV4-2|-|TRBD2
TGTGCCAGCAGCCAAGAACTAGCGGGTGGGGCAGATACGCAGTATTTT
CASSQELAGGADTQYF
>TRBJ2-3|TRBV11-2|-|TRBD2
TGTGCCAGCAGCCCACCCCTCTGGCGGGAGGAGATAGATACGCAGTATTTT
CASSPPLWREEIDTQYF
>TRBJ1-6|TRBV6-5|once|TRBD1
TGTGCCAGCAGTTACACCCGGGACAGAAATTCACCCCTCCACTTT
CASSYTRDRNSPLHF
>TRBJ1-3|TRBV30|-|TRBD1
TGTGCCTGGAGTTTCCCCTCGGGGGGACAGGGGATACTCCGAAACACCATATATTTT
CAWSFPSGGQGILRNTIYF
>TRBJ1-2|TRBV7-9|-|TRBD1
TGTGCCAGCAGCTTAGGGTTACAGGGGAACTATGGCTACACCTTC
CASSLGLQGNYGYTF
>TRBJ2-1|TRBV21-1|-|-
TGTGCCAGCAGCACAATAGCGGGAGGCGCCTACAATGAGCAGTTCTTC
CASSTIAGGAYNEQFF
>TRBJ1-1|TRBV5-6|-|-
TGTGCCAGCAGCCCCAGGGGTCTGAACACTGAAGCTTTCTTT
CASSPRGLNTEAFF
>TRBJ2-6|TRBV5-5|-|-
TGTGCCAGCAGCACACAGGTGAACTCTGGGGCCAACGTCCTGACTTTC
CASSTQVNSGANVLTF
>TRBJ2-3|TRBV19|-|TRBD1
TGTGCCAGTAACCAGGGGGCTCACTTGAAAGATACGCAGTATTTT
CASNQGAHLKDTQYF
>TRBJ2-1|TRBV7-3|-|TRBD2
TGTGCCAGCAGCTTACTAGCGGGAGTGACCAATGAGCAGTTCTTC
CASSLLAGVTNEQFF
>TRBJ1-4|TRBV3-1/TRBV3-2|-|-
TGTGCCAGGCTCTCCTCTAGCCGTAATGAAAAACTGTTTTTT
CARLSSSRNEKLFF
>TRBJ2-7|TRBV5-1|-|-
TGCGCCAGCAGCTTACAGGGTAGCTCCTACGAGCAGTACTTC
CASSLQGSSYEQYF